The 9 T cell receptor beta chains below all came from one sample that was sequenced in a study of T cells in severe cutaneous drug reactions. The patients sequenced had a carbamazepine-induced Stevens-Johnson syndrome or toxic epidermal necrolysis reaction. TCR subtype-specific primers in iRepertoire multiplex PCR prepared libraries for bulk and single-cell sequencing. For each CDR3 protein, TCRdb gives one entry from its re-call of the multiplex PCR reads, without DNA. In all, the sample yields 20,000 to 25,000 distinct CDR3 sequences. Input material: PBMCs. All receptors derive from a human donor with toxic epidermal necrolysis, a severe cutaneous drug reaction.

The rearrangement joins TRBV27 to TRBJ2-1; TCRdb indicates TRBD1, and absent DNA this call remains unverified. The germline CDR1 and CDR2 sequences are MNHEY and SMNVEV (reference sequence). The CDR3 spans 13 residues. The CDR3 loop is CASTGGRSNEQFF.

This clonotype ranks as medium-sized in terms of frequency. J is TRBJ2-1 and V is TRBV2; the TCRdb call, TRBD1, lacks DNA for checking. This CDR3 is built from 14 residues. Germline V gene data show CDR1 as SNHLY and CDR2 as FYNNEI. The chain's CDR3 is CASPPWGGGSEQFF. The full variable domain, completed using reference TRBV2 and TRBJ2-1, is EPEVTQTPSHQVTQMGQEVILRCVPISNHLYFYWYRQILGQKVEFLVSFYNNEISEKSEIFDDQFSVERPDGSNFTLKIRSTKLEDSAMYFCASPPWGGGSEQFFGPGTRLTVL.

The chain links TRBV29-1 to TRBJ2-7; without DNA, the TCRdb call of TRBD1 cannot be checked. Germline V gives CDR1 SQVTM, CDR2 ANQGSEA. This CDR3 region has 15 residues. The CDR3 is CSVVIIGQANYEQYF.

The CDR3 here is CASSRGTSGSNEQFF. V and J are TRBV4-3 and TRBJ2-1; checking the TCRdb D call of TRBD2 is not possible without DNA. There are 15 residues in the CDR3. Germline V gene data show CDR1 as LGHNA and CDR2 as YSLEER.

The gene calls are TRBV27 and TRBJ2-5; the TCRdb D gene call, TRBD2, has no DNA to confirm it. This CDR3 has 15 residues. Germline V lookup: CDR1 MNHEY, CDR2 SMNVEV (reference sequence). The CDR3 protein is CASSLWASGSETQYF.

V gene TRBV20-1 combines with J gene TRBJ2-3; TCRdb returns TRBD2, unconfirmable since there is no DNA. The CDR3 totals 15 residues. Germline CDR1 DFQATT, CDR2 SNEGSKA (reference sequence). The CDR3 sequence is CSAPLGAGGTDTQYF.

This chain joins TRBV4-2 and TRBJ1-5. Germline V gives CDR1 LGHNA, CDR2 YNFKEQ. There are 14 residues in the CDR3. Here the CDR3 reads CASSQVDRAQPQHF.

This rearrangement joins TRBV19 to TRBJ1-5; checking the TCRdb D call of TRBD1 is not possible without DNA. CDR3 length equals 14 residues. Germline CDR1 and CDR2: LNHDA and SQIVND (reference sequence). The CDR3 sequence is CASSIQQGYQPQHF.

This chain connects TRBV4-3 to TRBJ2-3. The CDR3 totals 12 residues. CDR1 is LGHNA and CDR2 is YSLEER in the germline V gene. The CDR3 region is CASSQVADTQYF.